This T cell receptor beta chain was observed in a study of cytomegalovirus exposure and HLA in healthy donors. Study-level findings and limits: Relative to the approximately 680-donor mean, N-insertions were reportedly fewer in an Asian-associated ancestry cluster in a later analysis. It was assumed in the presence/absence analyses that sequencing depth was roughly uniform across donors. A later analysis associated about 18,000 TCR beta sequences with HLA alleles at a 0.05 false discovery rate.

Germline V lookup: CDR1 SNHLY, CDR2 FYNNEI. V dropped 8 bases and J dropped 6; count of bases not matched to a gene: 7. The CDR3 totals 13 residues. To note about this clone: Antigen: not known.

This PCR relied on a set of 60 Vbeta primers and 13 Jbeta primers. Only in-frame clones appear in the TCRdb table, and some are missing; sequencing was by immunoSEQ multiplex PCR. This repertoire shows around 100,000 clones, over 60% found once; its top ten account for about 4.9%. This chain joins TRBV2 and TRBJ1-2, with 9 positions matching TRBD1. The sequenced material came from PBMCs. This TCR came from a man aged 25 to 40 in good health and CMV-seropositive. The CDR3: CASGSGQGNGYTF. CDR3 bases: TGTGCCAGCGGCTCGGGACAGGGCAATGGCTACACCTTC.